The source of this TCR beta chain is a study of T cells in Graves' hyperthyroidism and ophthalmopathy. Amplified regions were TCR beta CDR3 sequences from RNA transcripts. In the first-round RT-PCR of the TCR CDR3, the HTBI primer set was used. TCRdb re-called the multiplex PCR reads with MiXCR, one entry per CDR3 protein. The sample consists of more than 600,000 distinct CDR3 sequences, 16% of them appearing once. This clonotype was observed at least ten times. Hyperthyroidism patients were newly diagnosed, had disease duration under 2 months, and were aged 18 to 65 years. The study excluded patients with uncontrolled infection, other autoimmune disease, pregnancy or lactation. The receptor comes from a man aged 18 to 30 with Graves' hyperthyroidism. Sequencing used blood.

CDR3 residues: CSATPQGHTEAFF. Here the CDR3 DNA reads TGCAGTGCGACACCACAGGGGCACACTGAAGCTTTCTTT. The V call is TRBV20-1, the J call TRBJ1-1; TRBD1 matches at 7 bases. V was pared by 6 bases and J by 3 bases, with 7 bases of the junction left unmatched. Germline values: CDR1 DFQATT, CDR2 SNEGSKA (reference sequence). The CDR3 spans 13 residues.